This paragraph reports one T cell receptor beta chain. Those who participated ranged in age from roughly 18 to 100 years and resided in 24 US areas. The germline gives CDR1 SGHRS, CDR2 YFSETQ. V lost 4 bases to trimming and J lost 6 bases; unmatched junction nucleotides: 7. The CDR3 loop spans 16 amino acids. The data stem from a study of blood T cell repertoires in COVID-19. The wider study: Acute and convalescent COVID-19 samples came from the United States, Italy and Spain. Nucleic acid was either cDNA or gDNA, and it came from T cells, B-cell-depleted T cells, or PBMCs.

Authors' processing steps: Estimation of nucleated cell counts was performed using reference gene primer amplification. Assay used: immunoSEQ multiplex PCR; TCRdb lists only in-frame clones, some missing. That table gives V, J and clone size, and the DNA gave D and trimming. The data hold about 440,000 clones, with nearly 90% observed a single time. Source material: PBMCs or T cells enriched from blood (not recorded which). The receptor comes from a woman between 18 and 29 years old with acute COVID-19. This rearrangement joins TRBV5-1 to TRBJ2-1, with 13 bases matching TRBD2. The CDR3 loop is CASSRGLAGATNEQFF. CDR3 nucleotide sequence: TGCGCCAGCAGCCGAGGACTAGCGGGAGCCACCAATGAGCAGTTCTTC.